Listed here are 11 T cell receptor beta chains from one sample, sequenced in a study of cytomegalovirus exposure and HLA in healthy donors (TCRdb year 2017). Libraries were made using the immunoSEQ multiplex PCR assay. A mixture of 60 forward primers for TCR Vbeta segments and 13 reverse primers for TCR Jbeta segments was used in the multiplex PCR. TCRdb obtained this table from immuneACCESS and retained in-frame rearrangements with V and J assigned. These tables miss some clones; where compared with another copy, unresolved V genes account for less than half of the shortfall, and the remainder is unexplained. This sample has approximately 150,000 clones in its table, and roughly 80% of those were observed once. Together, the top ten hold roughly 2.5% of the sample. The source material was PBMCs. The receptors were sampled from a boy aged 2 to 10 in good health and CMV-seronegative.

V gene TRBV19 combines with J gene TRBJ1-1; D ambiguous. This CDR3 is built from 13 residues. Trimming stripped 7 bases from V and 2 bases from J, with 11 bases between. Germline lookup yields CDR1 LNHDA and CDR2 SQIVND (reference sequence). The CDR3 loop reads CASTTIVNTEAFF. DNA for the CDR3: TGTGCCAGTACCACTATTGTAAACACTGAAGCTTTCTTT.

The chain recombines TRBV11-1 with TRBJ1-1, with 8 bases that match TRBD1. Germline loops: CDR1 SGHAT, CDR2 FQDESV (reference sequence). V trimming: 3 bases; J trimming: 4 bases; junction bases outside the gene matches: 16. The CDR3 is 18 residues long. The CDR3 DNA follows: TGTGCCAGCAGCTTCCCTCGAAGCAGGGGGCGGTCGGGCACTGAAGCTTTCTTT. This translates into CASSFPRSRGRSGTEAFF.

The CDR3 loop is CASSGVSAASTDTQYF. In nucleotides, the CDR3 is TGTGCCAGCAGCGGTGTTTCGGCGGCAAGCACAGATACGCAGTATTTT. The rearrangement joins TRBV9 to TRBJ2-3, with no clear D. CDR3 length: 16 amino acids. CDR1 SGDLS and CDR2 YYNGEE come from the germline V gene. V was shortened by 3 bases and J by 0 bases, with 14 bases between the two germline ends.

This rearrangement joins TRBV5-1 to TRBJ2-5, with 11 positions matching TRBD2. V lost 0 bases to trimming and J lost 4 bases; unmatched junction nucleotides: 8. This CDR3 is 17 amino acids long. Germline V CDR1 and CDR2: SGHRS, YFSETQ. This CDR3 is CASSLATSGKIVETQYF. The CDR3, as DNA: TGCGCCAGCAGCTTGGCGACTAGCGGGAAGATCGTAGAGACCCAGTACTTC.

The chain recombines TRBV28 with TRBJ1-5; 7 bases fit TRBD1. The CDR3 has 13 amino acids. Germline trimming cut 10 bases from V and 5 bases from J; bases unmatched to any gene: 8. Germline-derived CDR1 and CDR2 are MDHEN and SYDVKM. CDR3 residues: CATVRGVYQPQHF. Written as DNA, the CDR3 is TGTGCCACCGTCAGGGGGGTGTATCAGCCCCAGCATTTT.

CDR3 sequence: CASSLDSAGWDQPQHF. DNA for the CDR3: TGTGCCAGCAGCTTAGACTCGGCAGGATGGGATCAGCCCCAGCATTTT. V and J are TRBV7-2 and TRBJ1-5; D unresolved. Germline V gene data show CDR1 as SGHTA and CDR2 as FQGNSA. Between the trimmed V and J ends, which lost 1 base and 5 bases, there was a span of 15 bases. CDR3 length: 16 residues.

CDR3 DNA: TGTGCCAGCAGCCCGGGGGGACAGGGGGCCACTGAAGCTTTCTTT. Translated, it gives CASSPGGQGATEAFF. V usage is TRBV9 and J usage is TRBJ1-1; TRBD1 matches at 12 bases. Germline assignment: CDR1 SGDLS and CDR2 YYNGEE. The CDR3 is 15 amino acids. Trimming at V came to 4 bases and at J to 4 bases, leaving 5 bases not matched to a gene.

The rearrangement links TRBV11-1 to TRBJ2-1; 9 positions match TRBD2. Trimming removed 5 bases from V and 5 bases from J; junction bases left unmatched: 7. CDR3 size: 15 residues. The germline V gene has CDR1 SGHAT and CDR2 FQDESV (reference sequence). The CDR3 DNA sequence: TGTGCCAGCAGCCCAGGGACTAGCAGCCACAATGAGCAGTTCTTC. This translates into CASSPGTSSHNEQFF.

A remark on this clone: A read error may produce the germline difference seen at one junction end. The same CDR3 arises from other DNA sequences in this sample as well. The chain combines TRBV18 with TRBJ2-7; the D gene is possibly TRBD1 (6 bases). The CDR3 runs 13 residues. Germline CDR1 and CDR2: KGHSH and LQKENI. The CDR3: CASSPAGAYEQYF. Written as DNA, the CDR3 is TGTGCCAGCTCACCGGCAGGGGCCTACGAGCAATACTTC.

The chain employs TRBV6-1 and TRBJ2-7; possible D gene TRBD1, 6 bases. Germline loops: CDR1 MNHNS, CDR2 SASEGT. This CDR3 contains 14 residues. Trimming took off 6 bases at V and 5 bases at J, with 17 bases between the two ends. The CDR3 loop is CASRITGTIDEQYF. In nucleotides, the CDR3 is TGTGCCAGCAGAATCACCGGGACAATAGACGAGCAGTACTTC.

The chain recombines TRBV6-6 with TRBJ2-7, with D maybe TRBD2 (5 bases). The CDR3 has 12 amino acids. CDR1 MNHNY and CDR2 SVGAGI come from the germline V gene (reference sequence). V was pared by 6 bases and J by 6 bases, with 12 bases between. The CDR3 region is CASRTKGSEQYF. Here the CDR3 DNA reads TGTGCCAGCAGAACTAAAGGGAGCGAGCAGTACTTC.